This T cell receptor (beta chain) stems from a study of T cell changes during pregnancy in multiple sclerosis (dated by TCRdb to between 2019 and 2020). At the level of the whole study: Changes in the T cell repertoire over the course of pregnancy were examined in this study in women with multiple sclerosis.

Library method: the immunoSEQ multiplex PCR assay. TCRdb carries this immuneACCESS record with in-frame sequences only. Its versions omit some clonotypes, under half of them owing to an unresolved V gene in the studies checked, with the rest unexplained. The sample table records 90,000 to 100,000 clones; 92% of these occur just once. The ten largest clones represent approximately 1.4% of the sample. As for this clone: Its antigen remains undetermined. No base quality values were provided; no much bigger clone lies one nucleotide off.

From its cysteine to its phenylalanine, the CDR3 spans 12 amino acids. The retained sequence is limited to the CDR3, 36 bases, with the frame set at the first base. For CDR1 and CDR2, the germline V gene lists SGHAT and FQNNGV. V is cut by 5 bases and J by 1 base, and the space between the germline ends is 5 bases. Source: peripheral blood, taken in the first trimester of pregnancy. The clonotype comes from a female donor with multiple sclerosis, enrolled in a pregnancy study. This chain joins TRBV11-2 to TRBJ2-5, with the D gene uncertain. In nucleotide form, the sequence is TGTGCCAGCAGCCCTAGCCAAGAGACCCAGTACTTC. It is translated as CASSPSQETQYF.